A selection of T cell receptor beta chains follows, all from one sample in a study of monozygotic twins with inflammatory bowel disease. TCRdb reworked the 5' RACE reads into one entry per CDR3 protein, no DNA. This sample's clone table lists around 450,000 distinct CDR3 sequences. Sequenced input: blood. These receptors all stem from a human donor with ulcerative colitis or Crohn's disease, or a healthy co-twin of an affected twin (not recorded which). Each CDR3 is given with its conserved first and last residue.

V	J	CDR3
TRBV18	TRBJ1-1	CASSAYSGTNTEAFF
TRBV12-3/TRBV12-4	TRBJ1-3	CASSPDHSGNTIYF
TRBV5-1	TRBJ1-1	CASSEDRGYTEAFF
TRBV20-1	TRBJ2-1	CSARPTSGGAKFF
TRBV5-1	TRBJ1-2	CASSPGQYYGYTF
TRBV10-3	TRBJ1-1	CAISVSVKTTEAFF
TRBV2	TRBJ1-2	CASSGTGGGPYTF
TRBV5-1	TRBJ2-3	CASSLVGDTITDTQYF
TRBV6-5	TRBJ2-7	CASRPRDLYEQYF
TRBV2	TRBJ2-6	CASRRQVAGANVLTF
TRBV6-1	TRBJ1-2	CASSPGTSPSNYGYTF
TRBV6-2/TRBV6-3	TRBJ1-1	CASSLQGSLTEAFF
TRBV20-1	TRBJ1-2	CSVGGTGALPNYGYTF
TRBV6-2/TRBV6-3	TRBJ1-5	CASRQGAVQPQHF
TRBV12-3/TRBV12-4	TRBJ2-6	CASSWDDSGANVLTF
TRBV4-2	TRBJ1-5	CASSVLVDQPQHF
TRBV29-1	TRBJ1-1	CSVGGGGNTEAFF
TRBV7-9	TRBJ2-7	CASSARWGGEQYF
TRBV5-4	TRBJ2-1	CASSSGLAGRNEQFF
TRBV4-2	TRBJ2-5	CASSQVGTGLGETQYF
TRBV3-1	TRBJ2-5	CASSPRTGNQETQYF
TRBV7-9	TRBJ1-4	CASSFRQTSTNEKLFF